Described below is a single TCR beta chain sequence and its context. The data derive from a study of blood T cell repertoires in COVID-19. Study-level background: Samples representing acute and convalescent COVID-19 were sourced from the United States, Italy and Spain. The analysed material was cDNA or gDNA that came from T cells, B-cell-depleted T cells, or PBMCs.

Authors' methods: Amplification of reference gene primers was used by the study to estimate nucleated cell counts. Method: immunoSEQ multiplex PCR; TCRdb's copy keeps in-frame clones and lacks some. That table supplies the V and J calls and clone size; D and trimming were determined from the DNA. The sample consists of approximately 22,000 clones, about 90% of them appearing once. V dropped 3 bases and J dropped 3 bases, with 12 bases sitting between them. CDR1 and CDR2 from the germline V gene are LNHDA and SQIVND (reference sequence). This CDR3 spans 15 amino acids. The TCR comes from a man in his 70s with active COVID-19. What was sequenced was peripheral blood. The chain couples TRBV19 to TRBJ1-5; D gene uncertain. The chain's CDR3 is CASSMREGLNQPQHF. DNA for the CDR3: TGTGCCAGTAGTATGAGGGAGGGTCTCAATCAGCCCCAGCATTTT.